These 3 T cell receptor beta chains were sequenced from one sample in a study of T cell responses to AZD1222 COVID-19 vaccine. The assay was immunoSEQ multiplex PCR, and TCRdb's table has in-frame clones only and misses some. The repertoire holds 95,000 to 150,000 clones, with around 89% as singletons. Sequencing was performed on peripheral blood, taken on day 0 of AZD1222 vaccination. The receptor set was obtained from an adult in good health.

This chain joins TRBV12-5 and TRBJ2-6, with 7 bases identical to TRBD1. CDR3 length: 19 amino acids. V gave up 4 bases and J gave up 3 bases; unmatched junction bases: 15. CDR1 is LGHNT and CDR2 is FRNRAP in the germline V gene. The CDR3 sequence is CASGSTPTGTTGGANVLTF. In DNA form, the CDR3 reads TGTGCTAGTGGTTCGACTCCGACAGGGACGACGGGTGGGGCCAACGTCCTGACTTTC.

The chain has TRBV7-9 and TRBJ1-1; D ambiguous. V was clipped by 6 bases and J by 4 bases, with 6 bases between them. CDR1 is SEHNR and CDR2 is FQNEAQ in the germline V gene (reference sequence). This CDR3 region has 11 residues. The CDR3, as DNA: TGTGCCAGCAGTCGTAGCACTGAAGCTTTCTTT. It yields the protein CASSRSTEAFF.

The genes are TRBV5-1 and TRBJ2-3; D unclear. Germline lookup yields CDR1 SGHRS and CDR2 YFSETQ. The CDR3 runs 16 residues. Trimming cost V 0 bases and J 0 bases, with 11 bases left between them. Here the CDR3 reads CASSLASRTSTDTQYF. CDR3 coding DNA: TGCGCCAGCAGCTTGGCCAGCCGTACTAGCACAGATACGCAGTATTTT.